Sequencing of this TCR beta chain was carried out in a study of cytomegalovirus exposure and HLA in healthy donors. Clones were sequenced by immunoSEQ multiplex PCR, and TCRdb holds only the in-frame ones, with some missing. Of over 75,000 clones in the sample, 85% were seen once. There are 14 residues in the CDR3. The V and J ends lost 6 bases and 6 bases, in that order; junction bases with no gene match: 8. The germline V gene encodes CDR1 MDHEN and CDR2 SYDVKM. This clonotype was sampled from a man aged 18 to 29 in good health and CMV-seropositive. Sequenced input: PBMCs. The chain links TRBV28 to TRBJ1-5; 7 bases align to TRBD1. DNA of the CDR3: TGTGCCAGCAGCCCCGACAGGGCCGGTCAGCCCCAGCATTTT. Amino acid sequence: CASSPDRAGQPQHF.